One TCR beta chain is described in this entry. Its antigen is not identified. These data come from a study of neoadjuvant anti-PD-1 for oral cavity cancer. Overall study: Around day 43, patients without progression received a fourth nivolumab dose before surgery.

Study-level findings and limits: With a few patients per group, TCR findings need larger cohorts. Higher pretreatment Treg/Th17 ratios tracked higher pretreatment blood clonality.

This CDR3 comprises 16 residues. Germline CDR1 SGHTA, CDR2 FQGNSA. The germline V and J ends were trimmed by 5 bases and 0 bases, with 15 bases remaining between them. Using immunoSEQ multiplex PCR, the repertoire was profiled, and TCRdb retains in-frame clones only, with some absent. The sample has more than 10,000 clones, about 65% seen once; the top ten hold 2% to 2.5%. Specimen: PBMCs, collected before nivolumab (anti-PD-1) treatment. The clonotype comes from a person between 40 and 79 years old with oral cavity squamous cell carcinoma. This rearrangement joins TRBV7-2 to TRBJ2-3, with D perhaps matching TRBD2 (5 bases). CDR3 in DNA: TGTGCCAGCAGCCCCCCTGCGCGGACTAGCACAGATACGCAGTATTTT. Translated, it gives CASSPPARTSTDTQYF.